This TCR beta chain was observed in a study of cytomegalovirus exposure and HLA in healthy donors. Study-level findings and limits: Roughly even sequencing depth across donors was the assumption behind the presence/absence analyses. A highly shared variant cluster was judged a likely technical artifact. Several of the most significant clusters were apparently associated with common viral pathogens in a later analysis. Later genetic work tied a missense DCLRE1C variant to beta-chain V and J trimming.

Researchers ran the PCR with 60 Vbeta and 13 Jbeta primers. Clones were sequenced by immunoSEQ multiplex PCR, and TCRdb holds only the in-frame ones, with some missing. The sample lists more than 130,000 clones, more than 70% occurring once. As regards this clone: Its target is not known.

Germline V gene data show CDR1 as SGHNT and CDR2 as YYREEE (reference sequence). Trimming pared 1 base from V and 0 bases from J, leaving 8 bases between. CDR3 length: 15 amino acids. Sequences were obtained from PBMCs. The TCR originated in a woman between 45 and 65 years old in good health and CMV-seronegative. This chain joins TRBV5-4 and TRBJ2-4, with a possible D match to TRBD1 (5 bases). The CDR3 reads CASSLTGVAKNIQYF. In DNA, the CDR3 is TGTGCCAGCAGCTTGACAGGAGTAGCCAAAAACATTCAGTACTTC.